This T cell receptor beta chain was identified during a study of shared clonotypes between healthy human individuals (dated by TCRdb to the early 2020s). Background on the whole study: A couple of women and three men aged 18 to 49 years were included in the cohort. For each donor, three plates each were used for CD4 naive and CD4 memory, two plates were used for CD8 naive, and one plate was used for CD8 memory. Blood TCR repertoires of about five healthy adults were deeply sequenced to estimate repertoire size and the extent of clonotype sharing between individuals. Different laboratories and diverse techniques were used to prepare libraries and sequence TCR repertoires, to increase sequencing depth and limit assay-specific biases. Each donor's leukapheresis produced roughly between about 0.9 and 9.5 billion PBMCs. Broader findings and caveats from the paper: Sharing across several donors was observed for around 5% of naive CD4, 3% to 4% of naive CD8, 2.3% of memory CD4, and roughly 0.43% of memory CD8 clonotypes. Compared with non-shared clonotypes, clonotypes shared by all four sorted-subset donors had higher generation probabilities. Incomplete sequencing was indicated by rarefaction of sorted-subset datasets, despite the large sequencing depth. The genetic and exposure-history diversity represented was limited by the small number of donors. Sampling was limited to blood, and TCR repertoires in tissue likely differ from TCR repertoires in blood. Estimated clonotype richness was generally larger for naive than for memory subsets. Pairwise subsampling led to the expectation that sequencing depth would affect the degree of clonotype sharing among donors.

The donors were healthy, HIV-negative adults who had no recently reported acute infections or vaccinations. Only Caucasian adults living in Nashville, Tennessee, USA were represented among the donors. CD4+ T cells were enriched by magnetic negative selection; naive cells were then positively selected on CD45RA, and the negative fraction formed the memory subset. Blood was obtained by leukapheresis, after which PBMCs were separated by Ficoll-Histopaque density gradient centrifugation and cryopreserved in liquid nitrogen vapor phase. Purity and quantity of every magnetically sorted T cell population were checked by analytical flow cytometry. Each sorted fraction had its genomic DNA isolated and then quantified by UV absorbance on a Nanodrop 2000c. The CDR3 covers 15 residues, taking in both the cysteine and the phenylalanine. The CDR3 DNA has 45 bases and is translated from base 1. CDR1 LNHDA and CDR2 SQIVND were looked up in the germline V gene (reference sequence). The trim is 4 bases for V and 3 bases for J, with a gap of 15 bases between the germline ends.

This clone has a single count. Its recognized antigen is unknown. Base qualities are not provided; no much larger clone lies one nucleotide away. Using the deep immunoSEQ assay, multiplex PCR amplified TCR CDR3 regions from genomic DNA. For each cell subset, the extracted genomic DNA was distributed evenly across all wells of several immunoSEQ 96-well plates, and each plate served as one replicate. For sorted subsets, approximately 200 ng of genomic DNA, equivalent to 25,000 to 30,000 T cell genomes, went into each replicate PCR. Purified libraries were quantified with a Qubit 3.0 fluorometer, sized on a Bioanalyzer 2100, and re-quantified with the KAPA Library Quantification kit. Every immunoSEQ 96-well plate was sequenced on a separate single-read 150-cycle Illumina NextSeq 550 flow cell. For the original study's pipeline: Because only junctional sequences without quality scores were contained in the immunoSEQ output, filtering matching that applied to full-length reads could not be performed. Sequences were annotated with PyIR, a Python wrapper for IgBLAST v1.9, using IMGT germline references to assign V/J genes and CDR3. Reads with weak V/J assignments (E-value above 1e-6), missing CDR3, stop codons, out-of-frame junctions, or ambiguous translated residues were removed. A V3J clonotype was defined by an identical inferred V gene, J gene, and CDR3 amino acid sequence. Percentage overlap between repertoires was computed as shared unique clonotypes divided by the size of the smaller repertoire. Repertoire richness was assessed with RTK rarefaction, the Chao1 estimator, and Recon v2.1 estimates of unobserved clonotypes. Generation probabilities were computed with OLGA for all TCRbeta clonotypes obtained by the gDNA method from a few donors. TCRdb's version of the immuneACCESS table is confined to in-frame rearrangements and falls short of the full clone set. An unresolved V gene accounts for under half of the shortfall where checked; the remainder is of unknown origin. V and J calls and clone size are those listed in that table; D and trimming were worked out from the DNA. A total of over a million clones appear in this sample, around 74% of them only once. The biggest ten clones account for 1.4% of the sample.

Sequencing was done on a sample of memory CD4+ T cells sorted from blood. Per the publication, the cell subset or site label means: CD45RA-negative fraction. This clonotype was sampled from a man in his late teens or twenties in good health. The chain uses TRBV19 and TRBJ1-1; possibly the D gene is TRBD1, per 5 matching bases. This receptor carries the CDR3 CASSRGTGVDTEAFF. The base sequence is TGTGCCAGTAGTAGAGGTACGGGGGTGGACACTGAAGCTTTCTTT.